The 21 T cell receptor beta chains given below trace back to one sample, sequenced in a study of CD8+ T cells in alopecia areata. Sample treatment: oral pan-JAK inhibitor, 5-10 mg twice daily. Individuals with alopecia areata gave both lesional scalp punch biopsies and peripheral blood for collection. RNA extraction and reverse transcription yielded cDNA as sequencing template. The assay was immunoSEQ multiplex PCR, and TCRdb's table has in-frame clones only and misses some. The sample includes about 4,000 clones, roughly 70% of them seen just once. Sequencing was performed on skin, taken at week 24, from a patient treated with tofacitinib. Receptor source: a human donor with alopecia areata.

This chain connects TRBV18 to TRBJ1-4; 9 bases agree with TRBD1. There are 15 residues in the CDR3. Germline CDR1 reads KGHSH; CDR2 reads LQKENI. The junction had 3 bases not matched to a gene; V was cut back by 3 bases and J by 4 bases. The CDR3 nucleotides read TGTGCCAGCTCACCCGGACAGGGGATTAATGAAAAACTGTTTTTT. Its protein is CASSPGQGINEKLFF.

The chain has TRBV5-1 and TRBJ2-7, with 12 bases identical to TRBD1. The germline V gene encodes CDR1 SGHRS and CDR2 YFSETQ. V lost 4 bases and J lost 3; bases outside the gene matches: 11. The CDR3 loop spans 17 amino acids. CDR3 amino acids: CASSQDARDRGHYEQYF. CDR3 sequence (DNA): TGCGCCAGCAGCCAGGACGCCCGGGACAGGGGGCACTACGAGCAGTACTTC.

The chain is built from TRBV2 and TRBJ1-4; 10 bases match TRBD1. J was trimmed by 7 bases and V by 6 bases; bases with no gene match: 8. The germline V gene has CDR1 SNHLY and CDR2 FYNNEI. There are 15 residues in the CDR3. The CDR3 nucleotides read TGTGCCAGCAGGGGACAGGGGAGGAGTGTTGAAAAACTGTTTTTT. It yields the protein CASRGQGRSVEKLFF.

This clone is a singleton in its sample. CDR3 in amino acids: CASSIGRLIGATGELFF. The CDR3 region has the DNA TGTGCCAGTAGTATAGGTCGCCTCATTGGAGCCACCGGGGAGCTGTTTTTT. The J gene is TRBJ2-2, the V gene TRBV19, with D hard to call. V was cut by 1 base and J by 4 bases, with 16 bases left in between. Per the germline V gene, CDR1 is LNHDA and CDR2 is SQIVND (reference sequence). The CDR3 is 17 residues long.

The chain employs TRBV6-4 and TRBJ2-2; 7 positions agree with TRBD2. V lost 3 bases to trimming and J lost 6 bases; unmatched junction nucleotides: 4. Per germline, CDR1 MRHNA and CDR2 SNTAGT. CDR3 length: 14 amino acids. CDR3 nucleotides: TGTGCCAGCAGTGAGCAGCGGGGCCCCGGGGAGCTGTTTTTT. Translating gives CASSEQRGPGELFF.

The gene calls are TRBV11-1 and TRBJ1-2; possibly TRBD1 for D (6 bases). The CDR3 runs to 14 residues. The V gene's germline CDR1 is SGHAT and CDR2 FQDESV (reference sequence). The germline V and J ends were trimmed by 0 bases and 2 bases, with 7 bases remaining between them. The CDR3 DNA reads TGTGCCAGCAGCTTAGCGCAGGGGAACTATGGCTACACCTTC. Translated, it gives CASSLAQGNYGYTF.

CDR3 in amino acids: CSGRDSYGYTF. Written as DNA, the CDR3 is TGCAGCGGGAGGGACAGCTATGGCTACACCTTC. This chain uses TRBV29-1 with TRBJ1-2, with 7 bases that match TRBD1. This CDR3 is built from 11 residues. Germline loops: CDR1 SQVTM, CDR2 ANQGSEA. V was pared by 7 bases and J by 4 bases, with 3 bases of the junction left unmatched.

In DNA form, the CDR3 reads TGTGCCAGCAGTTACGGCGGGGGATCCTACGAGCAGTACTTC. Translating gives CASSYGGGSYEQYF. V is TRBV6-6 and J is TRBJ2-7; TRBD2 matches 7 bases. Germline V CDR1 and CDR2: MNHNY, SVGAGI (reference sequence). The CDR3 runs 14 residues. V was pared by 2 bases and J by 1 base, with 2 bases of the junction left unmatched.

V is TRBV28 and J is TRBJ2-3; 10 bases map to TRBD2. The CDR3 loop spans 16 amino acids. Germline V gene lookup returns CDR1 MDHEN and CDR2 SYDVKM. The ends lost 3 bases at V and 1 base at J; junction bases unmatched: 4. The CDR3 region is CASSLDLAGGTDTQYF. The CDR3 coding sequence is TGTGCCAGCAGTTTGGATCTAGCGGGGGGCACAGATACGCAGTATTTT.

The chain recombines TRBV2 with TRBJ2-7, with 8 nucleotides matching TRBD2. J was trimmed by 2 bases and V by 3 bases; bases with no gene match: 3. Germline V CDR1 and CDR2: SNHLY, FYNNEI. The CDR3 loop spans 14 amino acids. CDR3 DNA sequence: TGTGCCAGCAGTGACCACGGGGGGGCCTACGAGCAGTACTTC. Protein sequence: CASSDHGGAYEQYF.

This chain connects TRBV28 to TRBJ1-5; the D is unclear. The CDR3 is 12 amino acids. Trimming removed 5 bases at V and 9 bases at J, with 11 bases between. Germline V gene lookup returns CDR1 MDHEN and CDR2 SYDVKM. CDR3 residues: CASSMGFGPQHF. In nucleotides, the CDR3 is TGTGCCAGCAGTATGGGGTTTGGGCCCCAGCATTTT.

This sequence joins TRBV5-4 and TRBJ1-2; D possibly corresponds to TRBD1 (5 bases). The CDR3 totals 16 residues. Germline V CDR1 and CDR2: SGHNT, YYREEE (reference sequence). With 2 bases removed from V and 3 bases from J, the gap between germline ends came to 17 bases. This chain's CDR3 is CASSFKGIRPDYGYTF. In nucleotides, the CDR3 is TGTGCCAGCAGCTTTAAGGGGATCCGACCGGACTATGGCTACACCTTC.

The chain links TRBV15 to TRBJ2-1, with 10 bases aligning to TRBD2. V lost 0 bases to trimming and J lost 10 bases; unmatched junction nucleotides: 9. The CDR3 totals 16 residues. Germline lookup yields CDR1 LNHNV and CDR2 YYDKDF (reference sequence). The CDR3 region has the DNA TGTGCCACCAGCAGAGATCGGAGCGGGGGGGCCCACGAGCAGTTCTTC. It codes for CATSRDRSGGAHEQFF.

This chain connects TRBV4-1 to TRBJ1-4; perhaps TRBD1 as D (6 bases). The V gene's germline CDR1 is MGHRA and CDR2 YSYEKL. V lost 0 bases and J lost 8, with 16 bases in between. CDR3 size: 16 residues. This CDR3 is CASSQDGGQRAEKLFF. The CDR3 DNA sequence: TGCGCCAGCAGCCAAGATGGGGGGCAGCGGGCGGAAAAACTGTTTTTT.

The V call is TRBV29-1, the J call TRBJ2-2; D is unresolved. V lost 6 bases to trimming and J lost 3 bases, with 8 bases between them. This CDR3 comprises 12 residues. Germline CDR1 reads SQVTM; CDR2 reads ANQGSEA. The CDR3 sequence: CSVATHTGELFF. CDR3 DNA: TGCAGCGTAGCGACTCACACCGGGGAGCTGTTTTTT.

A few counts support this clone. The chain employs TRBV7-2 and TRBJ2-3, with 10 bases identical to TRBD2. Germline V lookup: CDR1 SGHTA, CDR2 FQGNSA. V dropped 5 bases and J dropped 6; count of bases not matched to a gene: 14. The CDR3 spans 17 residues. CDR3 in DNA: TGTGCCAGCAGCAACTTGGGGCTAGCGGGGGAAGGGGATACGCAGTATTTT. It translates to CASSNLGLAGEGDTQYF.

This chain joins TRBV5-1 and TRBJ1-5; 7 bases fit TRBD1. This CDR3 has 14 amino acids. CDR1 is SGHRS and CDR2 is YFSETQ in the germline V gene. The trim removed 4 bases at V and 4 bases at J, leaving 5 bases unmatched. The CDR3 DNA reads as TGCGCCAGCAGCGACGGGACAGCGAATCAGCCCCAGCATTTT. Encoded protein: CASSDGTANQPQHF.

The CDR3 loop is CASSVPDRLNSPLHF. Written as DNA, the CDR3 is TGTGCCAGCAGCGTCCCCGACAGGTTAAATTCACCCCTCCACTTT. V is TRBV11-2 and J is TRBJ1-6, with a possible D match to TRBD1 (6 bases). There are 15 residues in the CDR3. V shed 5 bases and J shed 7 bases, with 15 bases lying between them. Germline V lookup: CDR1 SGHAT, CDR2 FQNNGV.

The chain employs TRBV4-1 and TRBJ2-2; the D gene is possibly TRBD2 (6 bases). The ends were cut back, 1 base at V and 6 bases at J, with 15 bases in the middle. This CDR3 region has 16 residues. Germline loops: CDR1 MGHRA, CDR2 YSYEKL. The CDR3 DNA follows: TGCGCCAGCAGCCAAGCGAACCTGGTAGCGGCCGGGGAGCTGTTTTTT. This encodes CASSQANLVAAGELFF.

The chain recombines TRBV19 with TRBJ2-1; the match to TRBD1 covers 11 bases. The CDR3 has 19 residues. CDR1 LNHDA and CDR2 SQIVND come from the germline V gene (reference sequence). With V trimmed by 4 bases and J by 10 bases, 21 bases remained unmatched. CDR3 DNA sequence: TGTGCCAGTAGTACCAGACCCTTTGCTCACGGACAGGGGGCGGGGGAGCAGTTCTTC. This encodes CASSTRPFAHGQGAGEQFF.

The genes are TRBV7-3 and TRBJ2-3; D is ambiguous. The V gene's germline CDR1 is SGHTA and CDR2 FQGTGA. This CDR3 is built from 16 residues. V lost 1 base and J lost 0, with 11 bases in between. CDR3 region: CASSLNGIQSTDTQYF. The CDR3 nucleotides are TGTGCCAGCAGCTTAAATGGAATCCAGAGCACAGATACGCAGTATTTT.